The 27 T cell receptor beta chains below all came from one sample that was sequenced in a study of radiotherapy plus CTLA-4 blockade in lung cancer. Sequencing used immunoSEQ multiplex PCR; TCRdb keeps in-frame clones, though not all of them. The sample lists 60,000 to 70,000 clones, about 80% occurring once. Sequences were derived from peripheral blood, sampled from a patient treated with radiotherapy plus ipilimumab. The source of these receptors is a human donor with non-small cell lung cancer who had a partial response to radiotherapy plus ipilimumab.

The rearrangement joins TRBV28 to TRBJ2-7; 11 nucleotides line up with TRBD2. The CDR3 has 15 amino acids. V lost 4 bases to trimming and J lost 2 bases; unmatched junction nucleotides: 4. The V gene's germline CDR1 is MDHEN and CDR2 SYDVKM. DNA of the CDR3: TGTGCCAGCAGTTCCCTTAGCGGGAGGGCCTACGAGCAGTACTTC. Its translation is CASSSLSGRAYEQYF. The whole variable domain, remainder taken from reference TRBV28 and TRBJ2-7, is DVKVTQSSRYLVKRTGEKVFLECVQDMDHENMFWYRQDPGLGLRLIYFSYDVKMKEKGDIPEGYSVSREKKERFSLILESASTNQTSMYLCASSSLSGRAYEQYFGPGTRLTVT.

The chain has TRBV7-2 and TRBJ2-7; 8 bases are a match to TRBD1. CDR3 size: 14 residues. The V segment lost 1 base and the J segment 5 bases; nucleotides outside the gene matches: 4. Germline V gene data show CDR1 as SGHTA and CDR2 as FQGNSA. The CDR3 sequence is CASSLGQGIDEQYF. The CDR3 DNA sequence: TGTGCCAGCAGCTTAGGACAGGGGATCGACGAGCAGTACTTC.

V and J are TRBV5-1 and TRBJ1-1; TRBD1 matches at 7 bases. V lost 2 bases, J lost 8 bases, and 6 bases stayed unmatched. Per germline, CDR1 SGHRS and CDR2 YFSETQ. The CDR3 sequence is 13 residues long. CDR3 amino acids: CASSFRQGAEAFF. The CDR3 DNA follows: TGCGCCAGCAGCTTCCGACAGGGAGCAGAAGCTTTCTTT.

The V call is TRBV28, the J call TRBJ2-7, with D maybe TRBD2 (7 bases). The germline V and J ends were trimmed by 4 bases and 5 bases, with 9 bases remaining between them. Per the germline V gene, CDR1 is MDHEN and CDR2 is SYDVKM. This CDR3 is 12 amino acids long. CDR3 DNA: TGTGCCAGCAGTTGGGGGGGCAACGAGCAGTACTTC. Translating gives CASSWGGNEQYF.

The rearrangement joins TRBV19 to TRBJ1-1; 12 bases agree with TRBD1. The CDR3 totals 15 residues. The V segment lost 1 base and the J segment 5 bases; nucleotides outside the gene matches: 2. CDR1 LNHDA and CDR2 SQIVND come from the germline V gene (reference sequence). The CDR3 loop reads CASSIAGQGATEAFF. CDR3 sequence (DNA): TGTGCCAGTAGTATAGCGGGACAGGGGGCTACTGAAGCTTTCTTT.

The chain links TRBV19 to TRBJ1-5, with 8 bases fitting TRBD1. Trimming took 6 bases from V and 7 from J; bases not matched to a gene: 8. Germline V CDR1 and CDR2: LNHDA, SQIVND (reference sequence). The CDR3 has 14 residues. Here the CDR3 reads CASRQGASRQPQHF. In nucleotides, the CDR3 is TGTGCCAGTAGGCAGGGGGCTTCGAGGCAGCCCCAGCATTTT.

Turning to this clone: Additional DNA sequences in this sample encode the identical CDR3. V usage is TRBV5-1 and J usage is TRBJ1-3, with D possibly being TRBD1 (6 bases). This CDR3 is built from 16 residues. The germline CDR1 and CDR2 sequences are SGHRS and YFSETQ. V gave up 0 bases and J gave up 4 bases, with 14 bases separating them. This CDR3 reads CASSLAGGGKGNTIYF. The CDR3 nucleotides are TGCGCCAGCAGCTTGGCCGGGGGGGGCAAAGGAAACACCATATATTTT.

Comments on this clone: One end of the junction fails to match germline, which may point to a read error. V usage is TRBV5-1 and J usage is TRBJ2-7, with D maybe TRBD2 (5 bases). Looked up from germline, CDR1 is SGHRS and CDR2 is YFSETQ. The CDR3 is 14 residues long. CDR3 coding DNA: TGCGCCAGCAGTTTGGGTGGGAGCGAATACGAGCAGTACTTC. Amino acids: CASSLGGSEYEQYF.

The chain carries TRBV15 and TRBJ1-1; no definite D call. The length of the CDR3 is 13 residues. V was clipped by 5 bases and J by 1 base, with 8 bases between them. Germline V gene lookup returns CDR1 LNHNV and CDR2 YYDKDF (reference sequence). Here the CDR3 DNA reads TGTGCCACCAGCCTCACACGGAACACTGAAGCTTTCTTT. Translated, it gives CATSLTRNTEAFF. Based on the CDR3 plus reference TRBV15 and TRBJ1-1, the full variable domain is DAMVIQNPRYQVTQFGKPVTLSCSQTLNHNVMYWYQQKSSQAPKLLFHYYDKDFNNEADTPDNFQSRRPNTSFCFLDIRSPGLGDTAMYLCATSLTRNTEAFFGQGTRLTVV.

The chain joins TRBV29-1 to TRBJ2-5, with TRBD2 matching 7 bases. The CDR3 length is 12 residues. V lost 0 bases to trimming and J lost 5 bases; unmatched junction nucleotides: 0. Germline CDR1 SQVTM, CDR2 ANQGSEA. As DNA, the CDR3 is TGCAGCGTTGAAGAGGGGGGGGAGACCCAGTACTTC. Its protein product is CSVEEGGETQYF.

A note on this clone: This specimen includes other DNA sequences encoding the same CDR3. V and J are TRBV28 and TRBJ2-6, with D hard to call. This CDR3 has 15 amino acids. The germline V and J ends were trimmed by 2 bases and 1 base, with 6 bases remaining between them. Germline-derived CDR1 and CDR2 are MDHEN and SYDVKM. The CDR3 sequence: CASSLPGSGANVLTF. In DNA, the CDR3 is TGTGCCAGCAGTTTACCGGGTTCTGGGGCCAACGTCCTGACTTTC.

V is TRBV27 and J is TRBJ2-7; 7 bases agree with TRBD2. This CDR3 has 15 amino acids. The V segment lost 4 bases and the J segment 2 bases; nucleotides outside the gene matches: 8. From germline, CDR1 is MNHEY and CDR2 SMNVEV (reference sequence). CDR3: CASSYSSGIPYEQYF. The CDR3 region has the DNA TGTGCCAGCAGTTATTCCAGCGGGATCCCCTACGAGCAGTACTTC.

CDR3 in DNA: TGTGCCAGCAGCTTAGTAGGGACTTCCAATCAGCCCCAGCATTTT. This codes for CASSLVGTSNQPQHF. This sequence joins TRBV7-8 and TRBJ1-5; a weak D match, TRBD1 (5 bases). Germline CDR1 is SGHVS and CDR2 is FQNEAQ. CDR3 length: 15 amino acids. V lost 1 base and J lost 3, with 10 bases in between.

This chain joins TRBV29-1 and TRBJ2-3, with 8 positions matching TRBD1. V dropped 3 bases and J dropped 2; count of bases not matched to a gene: 13. CDR1 and CDR2 (germline): SQVTM, ANQGSEA. The length of the CDR3 is 17 residues. The CDR3 spells CSVDMLGQGESTDTQYF. CDR3 bases: TGCAGCGTTGACATGTTAGGACAGGGCGAGTCCACAGATACGCAGTATTTT.

This chain uses TRBV5-8 with TRBJ2-6; maybe TRBD1 (6 bases). The CDR3 contains 17 residues. Trimming shortened V by 2 bases and J by 2 bases, and 14 bases separated the two germline ends. Germline V gene data show CDR1 as SGHTS and CDR2 as YDEGEE. CDR3 loop: CASSLNRARTGANVLTF. The CDR3 DNA reads as TGTGCCAGCAGCTTAAACAGGGCACGAACTGGGGCCAACGTCCTGACTTTC.

V gene TRBV2 combines with J gene TRBJ2-7; possibly TRBD1 for D (5 bases). Trimming stripped 4 bases from V and 4 bases from J, with 11 bases between. The CDR3 is 13 amino acids. CDR1 and CDR2 (germline): SNHLY, FYNNEI. In nucleotides, the CDR3 is TGTGCCAGCAGTGGACAGCGTCATTACGAGCAGTACTTC. It codes for CASSGQRHYEQYF.

This clone was detected only once. The genes are TRBV6-1 and TRBJ2-1; maybe TRBD2 (5 bases). The germline gives CDR1 MNHNS, CDR2 SASEGT. The CDR3 runs to 15 residues. Trimming removed 4 bases from V and 0 bases from J, with 10 bases in between. CDR3 sequence reads: CASSGRGSSYNEQFF. The CDR3 nucleotides are TGTGCCAGCAGTGGTCGAGGGAGCTCCTACAATGAGCAGTTCTTC.

A single count supports this clone. The rearrangement joins TRBV11-2 to TRBJ2-7; 12 bases fit TRBD2. Trimming took 3 bases from V and 6 from J; bases not matched to a gene: 9. This CDR3 comprises 16 residues. Looked up from germline, CDR1 is SGHAT and CDR2 is FQNNGV. CDR3 nucleotides: TGTGCCAGCAGCTTCCCAGGACTAGCGGGACGGAGCGAGCAGTACTTC. Protein: CASSFPGLAGRSEQYF.

The count of this clone is one. The rearrangement links TRBV10-3 to TRBJ1-3, with D possibly matching TRBD1 (5 bases). Germline lookup yields CDR1 ENHRY and CDR2 SYGVKD. V was clipped by 0 bases and J by 1 base, with 13 bases between them. The CDR3 contains 17 residues. The CDR3 DNA follows: TGTGCCATCAGTGAGTCCTTGACCCGGGGGTCTGGAAACACCATATATTTT. The encoded protein is CAISESLTRGSGNTIYF.

The chain uses TRBV5-1 and TRBJ2-7, with TRBD2 identical over 13 bases. The trim removed 3 bases at V and 1 base at J, leaving 4 bases unmatched. The CDR3 is 16 amino acids. Germline CDR1 and CDR2: SGHRS and YFSETQ. As DNA, the CDR3 is TGCGCCAGCAGCTCGGTGGGACTAGCGGGATCCTACGAGCAGTACTTC. Its protein is CASSSVGLAGSYEQYF.

The rearrangement uses TRBV2 and TRBJ2-5, with D maybe TRBD1 (6 bases). In germline, CDR1 is SNHLY, CDR2 FYNNEI. Trimming removed 6 bases from V and 4 bases from J, with 24 bases in between. The CDR3 has 17 amino acids. The CDR3 coding sequence is TGTGCCAGCAGGGGTGAACTTGGGGGCAGGGTGGGAGAGACCCAGTACTTC. Translated: CASRGELGGRVGETQYF.

The chain has TRBV5-1 and TRBJ2-5; D may be TRBD1 (6 bases). The CDR3 runs 15 residues. The V gene lost 3 bases and the J gene lost 2 bases, with 14 bases spanning the gap. The germline gives CDR1 SGHRS, CDR2 YFSETQ. CDR3 protein: CASSSPIGQQETQYF. The CDR3 DNA follows: TGCGCCAGCAGCTCTCCTATCGGACAGCAAGAGACCCAGTACTTC.

This clone came up a few times. The V call is TRBV30, the J call TRBJ2-5, with D tentatively TRBD1 (5 bases). Germline loops: CDR1 GTSNPN, CDR2 SVGIG (reference sequence). V lost 3 bases to trimming and J lost 3 bases, with 5 bases between them. The CDR3 runs to 11 residues. The CDR3 nucleotides read TGTGCCTGGAGCAGGGAAGAGACCCAGTACTTC. Its protein product is CAWSREETQYF.

The chain has TRBV29-1 and TRBJ2-7, with a possible D match to TRBD1 (6 bases). Germline CDR1 reads SQVTM; CDR2 reads ANQGSEA. This CDR3 spans 13 amino acids. V was clipped by 2 bases and J by 2 bases, with 10 bases between them. CDR3 DNA sequence: TGCAGCGTTGAACAGGGGAACCCCTACGAGCAGTACTTC. Translating it yields CSVEQGNPYEQYF.

V is TRBV2 and J is TRBJ1-5; D is possibly TRBD1 (5 bases). Trimming cost V 3 bases and J 11 bases, with 20 bases left between them. The CDR3 is made up of 15 amino acids. In germline, CDR1 is SNHLY, CDR2 FYNNEI. The CDR3 coding sequence is TGTGCCAGCAGTGATCCTAGGGGCTTTTCGACGGCCCAGCATTTT. This encodes CASSDPRGFSTAQHF.

The J gene is TRBJ2-1, the V gene TRBV28, with D possibly TRBD2 on 6 matching bases. V shed 9 bases and J shed 2 bases, with 14 bases lying between them. There are 14 residues in the CDR3. The germline gives CDR1 MDHEN, CDR2 SYDVKM. The CDR3 spells CASDRDFPYNEQFF. Here the CDR3 DNA reads TGTGCCAGTGATCGGGACTTCCCCTACAATGAGCAGTTCTTC.

The chain combines TRBV7-2 with TRBJ1-2; unclear D gene. V lost 5 bases to trimming and J lost 8 bases, with 18 bases between them. In germline, CDR1 is SGHTA, CDR2 FQGNSA. The CDR3 length is 14 residues. CDR3 bases: TGTGCCAGCAGCGGAGACCATGGGCGGGAAGGCTACACCTTC. Translating gives CASSGDHGREGYTF.